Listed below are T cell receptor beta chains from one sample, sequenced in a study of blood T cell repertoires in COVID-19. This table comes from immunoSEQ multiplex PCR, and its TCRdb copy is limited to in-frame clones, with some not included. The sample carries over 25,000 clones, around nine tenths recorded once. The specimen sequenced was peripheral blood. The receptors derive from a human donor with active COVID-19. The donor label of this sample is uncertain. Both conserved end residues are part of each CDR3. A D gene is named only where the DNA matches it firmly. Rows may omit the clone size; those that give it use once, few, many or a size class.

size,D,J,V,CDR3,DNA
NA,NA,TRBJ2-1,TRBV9,CASSLAGRGNEQFF,TGTGCCAGCAGCCTCGCAGGGCGCGGCAATGAGCAGTTCTTC
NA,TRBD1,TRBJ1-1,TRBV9,CASTGGQGNTEAFF,TGTGCCAGCACCGGGGGACAGGGGAACACTGAAGCTTTCTTT
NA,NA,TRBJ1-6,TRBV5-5,CASSFRELGNSPLHF,TGTGCCAGCAGCTTTAGGGAGTTGGGAAATTCACCCCTCCACTTT
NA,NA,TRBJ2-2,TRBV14,CASSHFQQANIWNTGELFF,TGTGCCAGCAGCCATTTTCAGCAGGCGAACATTTGGAACACCGGGGAGCTGTTTTTT
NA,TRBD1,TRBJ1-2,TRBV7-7,CASSLGTGSGYGYTF,TGTGCTAGCAGCTTGGGGACAGGGTCGGGCTATGGCTACACCTTC
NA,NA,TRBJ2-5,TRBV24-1,CATSDGGYGGTQYF,TGTGCCACCAGTGATGGAGGCTATGGAGGGACCCAGTACTTC
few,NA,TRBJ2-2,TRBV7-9,CAIQNTGELFF,TGTGCCATACAGAACACCGGGGAGCTGTTTTTT
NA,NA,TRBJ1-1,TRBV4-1,CASNPGAGLRGEAFF,TGCGCCAGCAACCCGGGCGCAGGGCTAAGAGGAGAAGCTTTCTTT
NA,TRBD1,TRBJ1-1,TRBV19,CASSIRRGRGRQNMSPAFF,TGTGCCAGTAGTATAAGAAGGGGCAGGGGGCGCCAGAACATGTCCCCAGCTTTCTTT
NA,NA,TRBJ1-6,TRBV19,CASSRTTSYNSPLHF,TGTGCCAGTAGTAGGACAACGAGCTATAATTCACCCCTCCACTTT
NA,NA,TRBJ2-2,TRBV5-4,CASSLDRRPGELFF,TGTGCCAGCAGCTTGGATCGTCGTCCCGGGGAGCTGTTTTTT
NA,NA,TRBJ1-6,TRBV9,CASSVGGGLGSPLHF,TGTGCCAGCAGCGTAGGGGGGGGTCTTGGATCACCCCTCCACTTT
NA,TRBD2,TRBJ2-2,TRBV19,CASTVAGTFTGELFF,TGTGCCAGTACCGTAGCGGGGACCTTCACCGGGGAGCTGTTTTTT
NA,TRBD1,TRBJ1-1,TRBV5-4,CASSLGGQGSAEAFF,TGTGCCAGCAGCTTGGGAGGACAGGGTTCCGCTGAAGCTTTCTTT
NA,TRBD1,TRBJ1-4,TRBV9,CASSPSPPQTGDGGTNEKLFF,TGTGCCAGCAGCCCCTCCCCCCCACAGACAGGGGATGGAGGTACTAATGAAAAACTGTTTTTT
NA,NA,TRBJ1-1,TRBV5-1,CASSLAPQNTEAFF,TGCGCCAGCAGCTTGGCCCCACAGAACACTGAAGCTTTCTTT
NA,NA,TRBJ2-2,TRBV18,CASSPVGAGELFF,TGTGCCAGCTCACCAGTGGGAGCCGGGGAGCTGTTTTTT
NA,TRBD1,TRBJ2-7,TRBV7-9,CASSSRQGAGEQYF,TGTGCCAGCAGCTCTCGACAGGGGGCGGGCGAGCAGTACTTC
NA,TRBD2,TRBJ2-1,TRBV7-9,CASSPQAAGLLYNEQFF,TGTGCCAGCAGCCCCCAGGCGGCGGGACTACTCTACAATGAGCAGTTCTTC
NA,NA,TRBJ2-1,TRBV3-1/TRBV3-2,CASSQGSLRGVNEQFF,TGTGCCAGCAGCCAAGGATCTTTACGGGGTGTAAATGAGCAGTTCTTC
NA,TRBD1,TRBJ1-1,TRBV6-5,CASRQTGANTEAFF,TGTGCCAGCAGACAAACAGGGGCGAACACTGAAGCTTTCTTT
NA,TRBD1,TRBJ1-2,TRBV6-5,CASRPDRDLYGYTF,TGTGCCAGCAGACCAGACAGGGACCTCTATGGCTACACCTTC
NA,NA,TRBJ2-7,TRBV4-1,CASSQALQGYEQYF,TGCGCCAGCAGCCAGGCTTTACAGGGCTACGAGCAGTACTTC
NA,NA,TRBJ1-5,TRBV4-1,CASSQGDTKLPQHF,TGCGCCAGCAGCCAAGGGGACACGAAGCTGCCCCAGCATTTT
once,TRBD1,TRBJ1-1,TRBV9,CASRGQGQNTEAFF,TGTGCCAGCAGGGGACAGGGACAGAACACTGAAGCTTTCTTT
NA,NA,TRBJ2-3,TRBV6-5,CASIGLPGDTQYF,TGTGCCAGCATAGGACTGCCGGGAGATACGCAGTATTTT
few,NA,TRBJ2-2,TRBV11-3,CASSFSAGELFF,TGTGCCAGCAGCTTTTCGGCCGGGGAGCTGTTTTTT
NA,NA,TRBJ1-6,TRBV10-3,CAISSVSSYNSPLHF,TGTGCCATCTCGTCTGTTAGCTCCTATAATTCACCCCTCCACTTT
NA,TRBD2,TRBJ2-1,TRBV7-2,CASSISGGNNEQFF,TGTGCCAGCAGCATAAGCGGGGGAAACAATGAGCAGTTCTTC
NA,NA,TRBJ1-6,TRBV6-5,CASSRQGLNLAPLHF,TGTGCCAGCAGTCGGCAGGGGTTGAATTTGGCACCCCTCCACTTT
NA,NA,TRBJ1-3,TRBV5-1,CASSGGSSGNTIYF,TGCGCCAGCAGTGGAGGGAGCTCTGGAAACACCATATATTTT
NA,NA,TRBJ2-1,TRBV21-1,CASTEELAGNSYNEQFF,TGTGCCAGCACCGAAGAACTAGCGGGGAACTCCTACAATGAGCAGTTCTTC
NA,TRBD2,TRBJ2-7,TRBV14,CASSLPSAGAYEQYF,TGTGCCAGCAGCTTACCTTCCGCGGGGGCCTACGAGCAGTACTTC
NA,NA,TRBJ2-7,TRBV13,CASSLGGTRRVTYEQYF,TGTGCCAGCAGCTTAGGCGGGACTCGGCGAGTCACCTACGAGCAGTACTTC
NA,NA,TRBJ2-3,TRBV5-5,CASSLRAELSTDTQYF,TGTGCCAGCAGCTTGAGAGCGGAACTCAGCACAGATACGCAGTATTTT
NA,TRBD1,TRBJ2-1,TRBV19,CASSGRTGVGYNEQFF,TGTGCCAGTAGTGGGAGGACAGGGGTGGGGTACAATGAGCAGTTCTTC
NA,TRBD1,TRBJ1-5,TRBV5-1,CASSKGTGRDNQPQHF,TGCGCCAGCAGCAAGGGGACAGGGCGGGACAATCAGCCCCAGCATTTT
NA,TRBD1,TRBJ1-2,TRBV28,CASSGWDRTYGYTF,TGTGCCAGCAGTGGTTGGGACAGAACCTATGGCTACACCTTC
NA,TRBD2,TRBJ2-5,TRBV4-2,CASSLEASGKETQYF,TGTGCCAGCAGCCTGGAGGCTAGCGGGAAAGAGACCCAGTACTTC
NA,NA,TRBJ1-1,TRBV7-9,CASNNQGRNTEAFF,TGTGCCAGCAACAATCAGGGGAGGAACACTGAAGCTTTCTTT
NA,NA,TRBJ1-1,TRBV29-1,CSVVEGLNTEAFF,TGCAGCGTTGTGGAGGGCCTGAACACTGAAGCTTTCTTT
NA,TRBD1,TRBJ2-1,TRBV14,CASSQDWGQGISSYNEQFF,TGTGCCAGCAGCCAAGATTGGGGACAGGGGATCTCGTCCTACAATGAGCAGTTCTTC
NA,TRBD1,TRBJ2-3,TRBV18,CASSPRTGESTDTQYF,TGTGCCAGCTCACCCCGGACAGGCGAGTCCACAGATACGCAGTATTTT
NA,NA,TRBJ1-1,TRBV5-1,CASSLTEGEPNTEAFF,TGCGCCAGCAGCTTGACCGAGGGGGAGCCCAACACTGAAGCTTTCTTT
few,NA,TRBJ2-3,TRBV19,CASRPGSGSISTDTQYF,TGTGCCAGTAGGCCGGGAAGCGGATCCATTAGCACAGATACGCAGTATTTT
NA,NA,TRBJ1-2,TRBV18,CASSPRLTGYGYTF,TGTGCCAGCTCACCCCGTTTGACGGGCTATGGCTACACCTTC
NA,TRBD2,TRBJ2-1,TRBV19,CASDPSGGAGNEQFF,TGTGCCAGTGACCCTAGCGGGGGGGCAGGCAATGAGCAGTTCTTC
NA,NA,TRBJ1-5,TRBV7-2,CASSLATGVGQPQHF,TGTGCCAGCAGCTTAGCCACAGGAGTGGGGCAGCCCCAGCATTTT
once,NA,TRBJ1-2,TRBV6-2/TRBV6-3,CASSYSRYGYTF,TGTGCCAGCAGTTACTCGCGCTATGGCTACACCTTC
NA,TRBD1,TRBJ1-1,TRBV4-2,CASSQETGGDTEAFF,TGTGCCAGCAGCCAAGAAACAGGGGGGGACACTGAAGCTTTCTTT
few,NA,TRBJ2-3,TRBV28,CASSFSGGLGAIADTQYF,TGTGCCAGCAGTTTCTCCGGGGGATTGGGAGCAATAGCAGATACGCAGTATTTT
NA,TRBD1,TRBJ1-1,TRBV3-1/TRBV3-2,CASSLGTGPTEAFF,TGTGCCAGCAGCCTCGGGACAGGGCCCACTGAAGCTTTCTTT
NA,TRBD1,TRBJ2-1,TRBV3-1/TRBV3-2,CASSQETGGNEQFF,TGTGCCAGCAGCCAAGAGACAGGGGGCAATGAGCAGTTCTTC